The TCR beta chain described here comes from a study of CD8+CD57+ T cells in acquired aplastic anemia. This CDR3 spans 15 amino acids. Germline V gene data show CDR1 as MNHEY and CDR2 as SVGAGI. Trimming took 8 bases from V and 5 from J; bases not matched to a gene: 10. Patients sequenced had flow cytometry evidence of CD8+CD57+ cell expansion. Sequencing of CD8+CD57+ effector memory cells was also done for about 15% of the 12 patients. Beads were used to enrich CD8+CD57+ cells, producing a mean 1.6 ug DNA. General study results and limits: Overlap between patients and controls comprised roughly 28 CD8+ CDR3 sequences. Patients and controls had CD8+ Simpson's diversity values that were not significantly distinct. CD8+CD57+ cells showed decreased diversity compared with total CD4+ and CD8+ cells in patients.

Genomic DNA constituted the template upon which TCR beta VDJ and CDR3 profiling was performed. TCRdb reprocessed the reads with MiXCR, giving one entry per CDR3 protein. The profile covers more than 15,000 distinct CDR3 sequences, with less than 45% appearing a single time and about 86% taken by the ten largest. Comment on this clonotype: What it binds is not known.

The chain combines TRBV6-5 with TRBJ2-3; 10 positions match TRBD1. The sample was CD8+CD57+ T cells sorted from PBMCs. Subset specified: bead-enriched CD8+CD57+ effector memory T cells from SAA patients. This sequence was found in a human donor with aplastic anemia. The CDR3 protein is CASGSRDRGGDTQYF. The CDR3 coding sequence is TGTGCCAGCGGTTCCCGGGACAGGGGAGGAGATACGCAGTATTTT.